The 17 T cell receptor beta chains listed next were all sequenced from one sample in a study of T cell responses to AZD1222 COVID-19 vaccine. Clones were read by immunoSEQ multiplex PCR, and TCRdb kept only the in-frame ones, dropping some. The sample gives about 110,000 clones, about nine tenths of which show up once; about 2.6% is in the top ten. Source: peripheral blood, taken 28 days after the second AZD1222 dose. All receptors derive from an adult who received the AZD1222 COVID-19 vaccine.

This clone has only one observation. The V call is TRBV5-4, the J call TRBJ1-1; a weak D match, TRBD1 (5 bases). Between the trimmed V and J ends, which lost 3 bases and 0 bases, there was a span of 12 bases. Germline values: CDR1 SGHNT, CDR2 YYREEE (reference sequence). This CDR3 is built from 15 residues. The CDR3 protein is CASSSRTLLNTEAFF. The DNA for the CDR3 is TGTGCCAGCAGCTCCCGGACACTCCTGAACACTGAAGCTTTCTTT.

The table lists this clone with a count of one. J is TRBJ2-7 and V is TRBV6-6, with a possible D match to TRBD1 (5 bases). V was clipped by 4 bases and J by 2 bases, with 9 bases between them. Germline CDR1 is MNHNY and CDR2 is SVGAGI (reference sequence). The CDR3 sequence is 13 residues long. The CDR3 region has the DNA TGTGCCAGCAGTTCGGACAACCCCTACGAGCAGTACTTC. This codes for CASSSDNPYEQYF.

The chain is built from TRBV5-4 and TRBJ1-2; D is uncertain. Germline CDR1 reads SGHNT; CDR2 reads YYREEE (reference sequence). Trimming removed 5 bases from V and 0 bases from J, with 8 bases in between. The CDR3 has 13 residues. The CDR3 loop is CASSRESNYGYTF. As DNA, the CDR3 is TGTGCCAGCAGTCGGGAATCTAACTATGGCTACACCTTC.

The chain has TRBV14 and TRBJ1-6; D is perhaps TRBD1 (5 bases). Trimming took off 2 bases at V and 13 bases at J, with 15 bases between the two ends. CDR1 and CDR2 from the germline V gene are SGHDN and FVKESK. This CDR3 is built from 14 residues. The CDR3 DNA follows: TGTGCCAGCAGCCAATCGAGGGGAGGGACTCCCCTCCACTTT. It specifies CASSQSRGGTPLHF.

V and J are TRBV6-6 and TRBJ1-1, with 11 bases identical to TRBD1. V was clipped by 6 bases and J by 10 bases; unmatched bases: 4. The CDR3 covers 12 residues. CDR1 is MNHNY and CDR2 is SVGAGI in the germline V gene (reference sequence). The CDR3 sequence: CASSPGQGAAFF. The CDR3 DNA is TGTGCCAGCAGCCCTGGACAGGGGGCAGCTTTCTTT.

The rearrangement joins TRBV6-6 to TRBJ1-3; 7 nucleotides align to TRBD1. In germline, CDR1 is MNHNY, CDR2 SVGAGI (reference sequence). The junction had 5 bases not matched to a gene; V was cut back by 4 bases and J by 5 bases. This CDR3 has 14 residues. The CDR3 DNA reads TGTGCCAGCAGTTTACAGGGGATCAGAAACACCATATATTTT. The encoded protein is CASSLQGIRNTIYF.

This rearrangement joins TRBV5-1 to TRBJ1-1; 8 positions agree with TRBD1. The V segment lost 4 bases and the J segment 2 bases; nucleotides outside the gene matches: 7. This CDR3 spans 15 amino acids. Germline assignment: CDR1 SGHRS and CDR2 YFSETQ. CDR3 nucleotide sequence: TGCGCCAGCAGCAGCTGGACAGGGATTAACACTGAAGCTTTCTTT. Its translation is CASSSWTGINTEAFF.

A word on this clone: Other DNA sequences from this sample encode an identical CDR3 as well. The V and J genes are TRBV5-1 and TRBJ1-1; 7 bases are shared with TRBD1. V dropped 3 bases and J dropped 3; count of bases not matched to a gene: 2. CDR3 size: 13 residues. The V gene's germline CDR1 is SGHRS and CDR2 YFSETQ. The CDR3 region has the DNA TGCGCCAGCAGCTCAGGGGGAGACACTGAAGCTTTCTTT. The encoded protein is CASSSGGDTEAFF.

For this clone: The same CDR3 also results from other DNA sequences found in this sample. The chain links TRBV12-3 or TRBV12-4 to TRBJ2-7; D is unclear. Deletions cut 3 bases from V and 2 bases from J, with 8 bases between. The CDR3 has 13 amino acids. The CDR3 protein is CASSLGQTYEQYF. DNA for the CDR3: TGTGCCAGCAGTTTGGGCCAGACCTACGAGCAGTACTTC.

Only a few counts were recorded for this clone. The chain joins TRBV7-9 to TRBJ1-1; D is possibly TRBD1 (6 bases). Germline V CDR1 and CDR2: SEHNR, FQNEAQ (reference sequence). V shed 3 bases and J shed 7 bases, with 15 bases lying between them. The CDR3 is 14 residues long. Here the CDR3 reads CASSFGQQASEAFF. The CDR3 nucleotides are TGTGCCAGCAGCTTCGGACAGCAAGCCAGTGAAGCTTTCTTT.

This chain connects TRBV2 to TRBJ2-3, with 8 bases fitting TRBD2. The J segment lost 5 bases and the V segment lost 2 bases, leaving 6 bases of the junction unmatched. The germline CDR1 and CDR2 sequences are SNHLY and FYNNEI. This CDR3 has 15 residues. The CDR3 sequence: CASSEIRLAGDTQYF. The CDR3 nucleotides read TGTGCCAGCAGTGAAATTAGGCTAGCGGGAGATACGCAGTATTTT.

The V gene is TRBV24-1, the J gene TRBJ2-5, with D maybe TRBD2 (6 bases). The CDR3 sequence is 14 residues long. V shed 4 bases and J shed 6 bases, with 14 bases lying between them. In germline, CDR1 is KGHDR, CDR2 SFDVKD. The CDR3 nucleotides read TGTGCCACCAGTGAAGCGGGTTTGGGGAAGACCCAGTACTTC. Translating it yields CATSEAGLGKTQYF.

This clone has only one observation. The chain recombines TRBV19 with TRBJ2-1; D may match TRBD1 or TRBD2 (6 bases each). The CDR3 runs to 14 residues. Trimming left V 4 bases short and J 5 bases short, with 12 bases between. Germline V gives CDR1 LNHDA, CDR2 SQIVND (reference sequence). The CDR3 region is CASSKWGANNEQFF. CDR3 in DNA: TGTGCCAGTAGTAAATGGGGGGCCAACAATGAGCAGTTCTTC.

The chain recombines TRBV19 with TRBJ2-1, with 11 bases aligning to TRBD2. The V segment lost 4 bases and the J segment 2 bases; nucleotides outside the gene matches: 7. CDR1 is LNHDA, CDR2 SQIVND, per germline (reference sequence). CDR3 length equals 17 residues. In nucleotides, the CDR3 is TGTGCCAGTAGTAGGACCGGGACTAGCGGAACCTACAATGAGCAGTTCTTC. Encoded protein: CASSRTGTSGTYNEQFF.

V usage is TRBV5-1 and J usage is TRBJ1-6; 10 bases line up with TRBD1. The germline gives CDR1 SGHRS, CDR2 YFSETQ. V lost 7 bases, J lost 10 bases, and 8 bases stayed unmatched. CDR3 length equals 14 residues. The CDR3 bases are TGCGCCAGCGGACCCGGGACAGGGGACTCACCCCTCCACTTT. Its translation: CASGPGTGDSPLHF.

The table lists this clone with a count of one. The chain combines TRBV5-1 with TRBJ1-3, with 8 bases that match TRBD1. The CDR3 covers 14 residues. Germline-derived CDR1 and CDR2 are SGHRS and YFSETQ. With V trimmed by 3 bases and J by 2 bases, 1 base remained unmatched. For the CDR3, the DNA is TGCGCCAGCAGCTCACAGGGGGCTGGAAACACCATATATTTT. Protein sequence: CASSSQGAGNTIYF.

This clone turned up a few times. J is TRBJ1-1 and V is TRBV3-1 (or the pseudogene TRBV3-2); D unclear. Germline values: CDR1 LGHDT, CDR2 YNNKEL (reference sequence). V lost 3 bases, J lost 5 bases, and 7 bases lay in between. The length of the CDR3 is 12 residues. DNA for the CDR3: TGTGCCAGCAGCCAGGCGGGTACTGAAGCTTTCTTT. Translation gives CASSQAGTEAFF.